This T cell receptor (beta chain) was sequenced during a study of T-cell reconstitution after alpha-beta-depleted transplantation in children. Study-wide results and caveats: Newly made T cells mostly supplied T-cell counts and diversity one year after transplant. It was surviving recipient T cells and thymic progenitors that gave some patients high TCRbeta diversity at day 60. In patients about two months after transplant, alpha-beta T cells reportedly arose from several hundred expanded graft clones.

There are 13 residues in the CDR3. V lost 6 bases and J lost 1, with 13 bases in between. The germline V gene encodes CDR1 DFQATT and CDR2 SNEGSKA (reference sequence). On this clonotype: Its target is unknown.

For TCRbeta, the library was prepared with unique molecular identifiers. In TCRdb, the PCR reads were re-called with MiXCR into one record per CDR3 protein. The sample shows around 450,000 distinct CDR3 sequences, approximately 41% of them seen only once. The TCR was taken from a girl between 2 and 10 years old with aplastic anemia, due to receive a stem cell transplant. The chain uses TRBV20-1 and TRBJ2-7, with TRBD2 as a possible D gene (6 bases). Sample: PBMCs, taken before TCRalphabeta/CD19-depleted stem cell transplant. The CDR3 nucleotides read TGCAGTGCCCCGGGAGACCCTTCCTACGAGCAGTACTTC. It translates to CSAPGDPSYEQYF.